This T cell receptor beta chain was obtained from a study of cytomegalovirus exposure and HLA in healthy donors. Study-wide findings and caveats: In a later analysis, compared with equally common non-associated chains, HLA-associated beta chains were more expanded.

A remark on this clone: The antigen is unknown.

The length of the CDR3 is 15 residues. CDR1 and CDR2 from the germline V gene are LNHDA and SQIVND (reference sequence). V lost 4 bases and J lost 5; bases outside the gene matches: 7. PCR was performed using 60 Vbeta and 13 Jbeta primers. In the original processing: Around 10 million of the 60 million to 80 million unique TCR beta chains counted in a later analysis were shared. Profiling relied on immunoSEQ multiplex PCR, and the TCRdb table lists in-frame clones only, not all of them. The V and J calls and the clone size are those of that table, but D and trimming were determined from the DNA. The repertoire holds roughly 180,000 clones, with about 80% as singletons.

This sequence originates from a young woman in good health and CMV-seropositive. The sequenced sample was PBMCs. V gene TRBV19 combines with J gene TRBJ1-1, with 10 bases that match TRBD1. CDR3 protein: CASSSGQGVGTEAFF. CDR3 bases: TGTGCCAGTAGTAGTGGACAGGGGGTAGGTACTGAAGCTTTCTTT.